The present T cell receptor (beta chain) was sequenced within a study of T cells in Graves' hyperthyroidism and ophthalmopathy. RNA transcripts gave rise to amplified TCR beta CDR3 regions. TCR CDR3 regions were first amplified by RT-PCR with HTBI primers. TCRdb itself ran the multiplex PCR reads through MiXCR, one entry per CDR3 protein. Among roughly 510,000 distinct CDR3 sequences listed, 46% were seen once. Exclusion of patients followed from uncontrolled infection, other autoimmune disease, pregnancy or lactation. Each diagnosis was grounded in clinical symptoms, serum thyroxine and TRAb, thyroid ultrasound, and orbital computed tomography. The germline CDR1 and CDR2 sequences are DFQATT and SNEGSKA (reference sequence). V was clipped by 2 bases and J by 3 bases; unmatched bases: 2. The length of the CDR3 is 13 residues.

The sample taken for sequencing was peripheral blood or thyroid tissue (not recorded which). The TCR comes from an adult woman with Graves' disease, either hyperthyroidism or ophthalmopathy (not recorded which). J is TRBJ2-7 and V is TRBV20-1, with 9 bases that match TRBD1. The CDR3, as DNA: TGCAGTGCTAGACCGGACAGGGGCTACGAGCAGTACTTC. Its translation: CSARPDRGYEQYF.